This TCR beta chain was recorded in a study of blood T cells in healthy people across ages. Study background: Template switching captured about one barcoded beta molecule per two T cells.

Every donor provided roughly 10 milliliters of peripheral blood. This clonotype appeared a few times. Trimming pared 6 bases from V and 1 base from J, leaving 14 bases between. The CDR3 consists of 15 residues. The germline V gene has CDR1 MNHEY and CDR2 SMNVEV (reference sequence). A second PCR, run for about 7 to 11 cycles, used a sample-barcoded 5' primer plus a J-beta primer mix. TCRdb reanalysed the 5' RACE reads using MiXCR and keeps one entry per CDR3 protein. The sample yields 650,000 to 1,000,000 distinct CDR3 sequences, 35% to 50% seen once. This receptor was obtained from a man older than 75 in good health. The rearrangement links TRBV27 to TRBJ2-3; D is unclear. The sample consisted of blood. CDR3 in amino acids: CASRPPGYRTDTQYF. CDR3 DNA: TGTGCCAGCAGACCCCCCGGGTACCGCACAGATACGCAGTATTTT.